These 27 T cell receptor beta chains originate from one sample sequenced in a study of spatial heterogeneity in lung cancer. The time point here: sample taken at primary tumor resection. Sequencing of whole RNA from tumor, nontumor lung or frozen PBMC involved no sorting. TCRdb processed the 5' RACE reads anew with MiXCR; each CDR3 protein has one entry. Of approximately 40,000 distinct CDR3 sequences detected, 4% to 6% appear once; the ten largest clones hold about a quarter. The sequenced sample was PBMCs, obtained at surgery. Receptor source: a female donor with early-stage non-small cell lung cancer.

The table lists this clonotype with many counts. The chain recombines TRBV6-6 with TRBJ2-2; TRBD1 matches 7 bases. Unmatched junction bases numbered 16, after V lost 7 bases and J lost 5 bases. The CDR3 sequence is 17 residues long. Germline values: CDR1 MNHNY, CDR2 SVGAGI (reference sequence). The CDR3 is CASNDYAGTDITGELFF. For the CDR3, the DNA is TGTGCCAGCAACGACTACGCCGGGACAGATATTACCGGGGAGCTGTTTTTT.

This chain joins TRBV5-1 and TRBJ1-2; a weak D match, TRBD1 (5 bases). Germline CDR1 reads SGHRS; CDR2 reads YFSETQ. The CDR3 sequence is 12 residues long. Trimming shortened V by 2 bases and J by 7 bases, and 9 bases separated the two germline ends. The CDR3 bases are TGCGCCAGCAGCTTTCAAGGGACTGGCTACACCTTC. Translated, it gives CASSFQGTGYTF. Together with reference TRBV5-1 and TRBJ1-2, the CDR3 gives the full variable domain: KAGVTQTPRYLIKTRGQQVTLSCSPISGHRSVSWYQQTPGQGLQFLFEYFSETQRNKGNFPGRFSGRQFSNSRSEMNVSTLELGDSALYLCASSFQGTGYTFGSGTRLTVV.

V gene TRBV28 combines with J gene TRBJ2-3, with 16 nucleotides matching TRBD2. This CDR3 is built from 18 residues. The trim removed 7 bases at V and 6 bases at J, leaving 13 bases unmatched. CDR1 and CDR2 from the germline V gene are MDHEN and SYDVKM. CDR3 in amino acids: CASNEPGLAGGHEDTQYF. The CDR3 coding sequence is TGTGCCAGCAACGAACCGGGACTAGCGGGGGGGCATGAGGATACGCAGTATTTT.

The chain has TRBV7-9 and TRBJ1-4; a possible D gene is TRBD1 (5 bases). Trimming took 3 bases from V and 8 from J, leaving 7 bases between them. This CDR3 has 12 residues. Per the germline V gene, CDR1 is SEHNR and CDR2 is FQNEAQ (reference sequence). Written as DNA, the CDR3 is TGTGCCAGCAGCTTTGGGGCGGAAAAACTGTTTTTT. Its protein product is CASSFGAEKLFF.

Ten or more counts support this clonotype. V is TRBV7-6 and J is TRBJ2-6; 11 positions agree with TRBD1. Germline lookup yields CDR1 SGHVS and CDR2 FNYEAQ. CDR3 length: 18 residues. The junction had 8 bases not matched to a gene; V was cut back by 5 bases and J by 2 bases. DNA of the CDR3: TGTGCCAGCAGCGCCGCCCCGGGACAGGGGGCTGGGGCCAACGTCCTGACTTTC. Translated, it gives CASSAAPGQGAGANVLTF.

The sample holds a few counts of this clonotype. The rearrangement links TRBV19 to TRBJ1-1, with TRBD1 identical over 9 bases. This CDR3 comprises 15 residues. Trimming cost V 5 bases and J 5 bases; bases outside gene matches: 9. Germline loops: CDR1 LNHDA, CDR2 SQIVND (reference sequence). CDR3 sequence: CASSSGTGRRTEAFF. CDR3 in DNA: TGTGCCAGTAGTTCCGGGACAGGGAGGAGGACTGAAGCTTTCTTT.

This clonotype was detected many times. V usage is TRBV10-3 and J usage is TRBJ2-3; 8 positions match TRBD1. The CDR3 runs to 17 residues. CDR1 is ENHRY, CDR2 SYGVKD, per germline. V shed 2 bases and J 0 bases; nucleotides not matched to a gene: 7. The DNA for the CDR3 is TGTGCCATCAGTGAGGGACAGGGCGGAGGTAGCACAGATACGCAGTATTTT. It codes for CAISEGQGGGSTDTQYF.

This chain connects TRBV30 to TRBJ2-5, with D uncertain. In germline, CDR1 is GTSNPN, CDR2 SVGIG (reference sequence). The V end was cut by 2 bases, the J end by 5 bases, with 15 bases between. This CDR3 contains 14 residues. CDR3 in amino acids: CAWSTLGKVETQYF. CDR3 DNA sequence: TGTGCCTGGAGTACCCTGGGGAAAGTGGAGACCCAGTACTTC.

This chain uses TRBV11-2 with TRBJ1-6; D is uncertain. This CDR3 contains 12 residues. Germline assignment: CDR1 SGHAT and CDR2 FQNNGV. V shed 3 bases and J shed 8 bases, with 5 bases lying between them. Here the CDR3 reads CASSFSDSPLHF. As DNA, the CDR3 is TGTGCCAGCAGCTTCTCAGATTCACCCCTCCACTTT.

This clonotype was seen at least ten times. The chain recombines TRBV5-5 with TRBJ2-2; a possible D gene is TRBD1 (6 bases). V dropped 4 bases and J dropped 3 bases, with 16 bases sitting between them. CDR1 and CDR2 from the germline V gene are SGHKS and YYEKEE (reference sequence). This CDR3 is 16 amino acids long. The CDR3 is CASSPWGQPYTGELFF. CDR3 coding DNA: TGTGCCAGCAGCCCGTGGGGGCAACCTTACACCGGGGAGCTGTTTTTT.

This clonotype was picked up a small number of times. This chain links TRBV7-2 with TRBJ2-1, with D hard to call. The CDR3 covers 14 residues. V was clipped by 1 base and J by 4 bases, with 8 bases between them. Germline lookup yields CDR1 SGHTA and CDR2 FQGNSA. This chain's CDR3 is CASSLDAGYNEQFF. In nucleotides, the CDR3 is TGTGCCAGCAGCTTAGATGCAGGTTACAATGAGCAGTTCTTC.

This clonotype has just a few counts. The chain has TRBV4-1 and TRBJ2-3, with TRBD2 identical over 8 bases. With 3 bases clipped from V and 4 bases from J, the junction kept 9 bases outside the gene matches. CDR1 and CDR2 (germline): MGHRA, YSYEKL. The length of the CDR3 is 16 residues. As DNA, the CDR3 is TGCGCCAGCAGCCAGAGGGGACTAGTAGCTCCAGATACGCAGTATTTT. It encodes CASSQRGLVAPDTQYF.

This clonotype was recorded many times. The DNA for the CDR3 is TGCAGCGTCGCCCCGGACAAGATTACCTACGAGCAGTACTTC. Translated, it gives CSVAPDKITYEQYF. The V gene is TRBV29-1, the J gene TRBJ2-7, with D possibly being TRBD1 (5 bases). This CDR3 is built from 14 residues. The V end lost 6 bases, the J end lost 2 bases, and 17 bases lay between the germline ends. The germline CDR1 and CDR2 sequences are SQVTM and ANQGSEA.

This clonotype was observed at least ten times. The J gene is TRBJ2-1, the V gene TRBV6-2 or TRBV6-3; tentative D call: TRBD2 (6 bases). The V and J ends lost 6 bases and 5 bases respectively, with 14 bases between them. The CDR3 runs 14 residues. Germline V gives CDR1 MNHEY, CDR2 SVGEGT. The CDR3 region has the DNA TGTGCCAGCAGAGGGACTCCACAAAACAATGAGCAGTTCTTC. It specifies CASRGTPQNNEQFF.

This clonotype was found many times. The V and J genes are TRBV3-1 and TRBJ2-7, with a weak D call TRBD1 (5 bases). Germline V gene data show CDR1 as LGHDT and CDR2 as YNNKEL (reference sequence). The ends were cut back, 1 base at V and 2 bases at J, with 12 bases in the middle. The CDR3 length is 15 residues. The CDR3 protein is CASSQGGAVTYEQYF. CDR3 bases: TGTGCCAGCAGCCAAGGGGGCGCGGTAACCTACGAGCAGTACTTC.

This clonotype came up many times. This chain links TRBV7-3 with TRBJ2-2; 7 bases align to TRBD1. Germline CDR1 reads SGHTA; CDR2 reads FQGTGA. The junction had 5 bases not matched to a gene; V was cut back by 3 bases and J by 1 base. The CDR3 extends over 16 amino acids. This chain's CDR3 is CASSFKGALNTGELFF. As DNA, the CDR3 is TGTGCCAGCAGCTTCAAGGGGGCCCTGAACACCGGGGAGCTGTTTTTT.

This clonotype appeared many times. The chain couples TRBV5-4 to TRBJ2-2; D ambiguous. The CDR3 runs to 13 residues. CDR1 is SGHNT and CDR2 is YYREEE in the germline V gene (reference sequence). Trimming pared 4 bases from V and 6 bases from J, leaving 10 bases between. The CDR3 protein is CASSRTPAGELFF. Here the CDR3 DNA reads TGTGCCAGCAGCAGGACGCCGGCCGGGGAGCTGTTTTTT.

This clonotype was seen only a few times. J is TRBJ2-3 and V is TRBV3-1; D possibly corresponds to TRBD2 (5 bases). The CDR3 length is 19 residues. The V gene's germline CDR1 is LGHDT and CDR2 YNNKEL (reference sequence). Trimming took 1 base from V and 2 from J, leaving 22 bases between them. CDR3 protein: CASSQVALKPPGNTDTQYF. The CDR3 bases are TGTGCCAGCAGCCAAGTTGCCCTGAAGCCCCCGGGGAACACAGATACGCAGTATTTT.

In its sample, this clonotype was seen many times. The CDR3 region is CASMGTRSNQPQHF. CDR3 in DNA: TGTGCCAGCATGGGGACCCGTAGCAATCAGCCCCAGCATTTT. This chain links TRBV2 with TRBJ1-5, with a possible D match to TRBD1 (5 bases). Germline loops: CDR1 SNHLY, CDR2 FYNNEI. V gave up 7 bases and J gave up 0 bases, with 10 bases separating them. This CDR3 spans 14 amino acids.

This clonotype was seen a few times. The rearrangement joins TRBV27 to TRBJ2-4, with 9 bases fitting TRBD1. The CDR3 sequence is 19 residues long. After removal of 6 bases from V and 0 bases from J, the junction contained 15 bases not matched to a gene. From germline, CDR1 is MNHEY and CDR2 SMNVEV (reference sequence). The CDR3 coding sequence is TGTGCCAGCAGGTATTGGGACAGGGCCTTACCGCTAGCCAAAAACATTCAGTACTTC. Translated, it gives CASRYWDRALPLAKNIQYF.

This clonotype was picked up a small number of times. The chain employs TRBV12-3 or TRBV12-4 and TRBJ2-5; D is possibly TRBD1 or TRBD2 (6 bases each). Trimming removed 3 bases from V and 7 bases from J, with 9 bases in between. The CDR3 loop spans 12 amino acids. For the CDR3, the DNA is TGTGCCAGCAGTTTCGGGGGCAGGACCCAGTACTTC. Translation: CASSFGGRTQYF.

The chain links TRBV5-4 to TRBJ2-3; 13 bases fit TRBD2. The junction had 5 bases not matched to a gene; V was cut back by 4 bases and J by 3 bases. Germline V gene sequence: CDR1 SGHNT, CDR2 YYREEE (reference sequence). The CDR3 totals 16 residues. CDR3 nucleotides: TGTGCCAGCAGCAGAGGGACTAGCGGGGATACAGATACGCAGTATTTT. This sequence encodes CASSRGTSGDTDTQYF.

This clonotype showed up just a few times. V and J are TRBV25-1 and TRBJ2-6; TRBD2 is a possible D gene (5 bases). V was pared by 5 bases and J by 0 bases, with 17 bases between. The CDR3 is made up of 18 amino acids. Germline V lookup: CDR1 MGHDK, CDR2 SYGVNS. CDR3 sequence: CASSPQDLRDSGANVLTF. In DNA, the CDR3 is TGTGCCAGCAGTCCTCAGGACTTACGGGACTCTGGGGCCAACGTCCTGACTTTC.

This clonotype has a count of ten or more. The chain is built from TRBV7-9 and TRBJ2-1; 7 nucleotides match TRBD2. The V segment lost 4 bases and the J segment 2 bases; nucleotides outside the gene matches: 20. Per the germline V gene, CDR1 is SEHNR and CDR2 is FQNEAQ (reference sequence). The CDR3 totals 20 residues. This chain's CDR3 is CASSSLGLWSAGETYNEQFF. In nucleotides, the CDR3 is TGTGCCAGCAGCTCCCTTGGGCTGTGGAGCGCGGGGGAGACCTACAATGAGCAGTTCTTC. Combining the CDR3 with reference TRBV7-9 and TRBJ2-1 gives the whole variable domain DTGVSQNPRHKITKRGQNVTFRCDPISEHNRLYWYRQTLGQGPEFLTYFQNEAQLEKSRLLSDRFSAERPKGSFSTLEIQRTEQGDSAMYLCASSSLGLWSAGETYNEQFFGPGTRLTVL.

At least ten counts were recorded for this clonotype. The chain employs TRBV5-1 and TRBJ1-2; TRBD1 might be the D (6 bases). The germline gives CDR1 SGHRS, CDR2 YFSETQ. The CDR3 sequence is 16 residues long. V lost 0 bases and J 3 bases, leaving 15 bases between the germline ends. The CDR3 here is CASSLDRVESDYGYTF. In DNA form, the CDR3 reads TGCGCCAGCAGCTTGGACAGGGTAGAGTCAGACTATGGCTACACCTTC.

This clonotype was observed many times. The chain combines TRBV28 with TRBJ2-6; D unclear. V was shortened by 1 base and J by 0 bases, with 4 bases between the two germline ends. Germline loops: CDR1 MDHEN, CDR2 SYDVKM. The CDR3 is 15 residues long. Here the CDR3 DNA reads TGTGCCAGCAGTTTATCGCCCTCTGGGGCCAACGTCCTGACTTTC. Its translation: CASSLSPSGANVLTF. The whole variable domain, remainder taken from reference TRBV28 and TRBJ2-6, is DVKVTQSSRYLVKRTGEKVFLECVQDMDHENMFWYRQDPGLGLRLIYFSYDVKMKEKGDIPEGYSVSREKKERFSLILESASTNQTSMYLCASSLSPSGANVLTFGAGSRLTVL.

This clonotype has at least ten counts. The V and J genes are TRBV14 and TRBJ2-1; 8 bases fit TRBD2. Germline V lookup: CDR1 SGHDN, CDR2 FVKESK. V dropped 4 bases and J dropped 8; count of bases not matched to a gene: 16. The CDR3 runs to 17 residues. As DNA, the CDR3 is TGTGCCAGCAGCCCACTCACTGGACTAGCAAAATACGATGAGCAGTTCTTC. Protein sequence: CASSPLTGLAKYDEQFF.